Listed below are T cell receptor beta chains from one sample, sequenced in a study of cytomegalovirus exposure and HLA in healthy donors. TCRdb keeps only in-frame clones here, not all; method: immunoSEQ multiplex PCR. This table holds 55,000 to 70,000 clones. Sequenced input: PBMCs. The receptors stem from a female donor in good health and CMV-seropositive. CDR3s include the opening cysteine and the closing phenylalanine or tryptophan. A D gene is named only where the DNA matches it firmly.

>TRBV6-4|TRBD1|TRBJ1-1
TGTGCCAAGGGGACAGGGGCAGACAGCACTGAAGCTTTCTTT
CAKGTGADSTEAFF
>TRBV14|TRBD2|TRBJ2-1
TGTGCCAGCAGCCATCTAGCGGGAGGGAATGAGCAGTTCTTC
CASSHLAGGNEQFF
>TRBV18|TRBD1|TRBJ2-7
TGTGCCAGCTCGTCCAACAGGGGGACGGAAGGCGAGCAGTACTTC
CASSSNRGTEGEQYF
>TRBV29-1|-|TRBJ2-7
TGCAGCGTTGATTTGGGGCGCGAGCAGTACTTC
CSVDLGREQYF
>TRBV4-3|-|TRBJ2-7
TGCGCCAGCAGCCAAGATCTTAGCAGGGCCTCCTCCTACGAGCAGTACTTC
CASSQDLSRASSYEQYF
>TRBV30|-|TRBJ1-5
TGTGCCTGGAGTGTACGGCAGTCGGGTCAGCCCCAGCATTTT
CAWSVRQSGQPQHF
>TRBV19|-|TRBJ1-1
TGTGCCAGTAGTATGGGGGCCGTAACAGGGAAAAAGGCCGTGAACACTGAAGCTTTCTTT
CASSMGAVTGKKAVNTEAFF
>TRBV5-4|-|TRBJ1-2
TGTGCCAGCAGCTTTAGGGTTTTGGGGGCAGCTAACTATAGCTACACCTTC
CASSFRVLGAANYSYTF
>TRBV30|TRBD2|TRBJ2-7
TGTGCCTGGAGTGTACTAGCGGGATTCTCCGACGAGCAGTACTTC
CAWSVLAGFSDEQYF
>TRBV29-1|-|TRBJ2-7
TGCAGCGTTGCGCCCGACGGTATCTTGGGGGGAAGCGGGTACGAGCAGTACTTC
CSVAPDGILGGSGYEQYF
>TRBV30|TRBD1|TRBJ2-3
TGTGCCTGGAGTTCGACAGGGGGCCAAGGCACAGATACGCAGTATTTT
CAWSSTGGQGTDTQYF
>TRBV28|TRBD1|TRBJ1-2
TGTGCCAGCAGTCTATTTACAGGGGCGGTTGGCTACACCTTC
CASSLFTGAVGYTF
>TRBV7-9|-|TRBJ2-1
TGTGCCAGCAGCTTAGTTTTAGGGGACAATCGTGAGCAGTTCTTC
CASSLVLGDNREQFF
>TRBV9|TRBD1|TRBJ1-1
TGTGCCAGCAGCGTAGAGGGACAGGGATATGAGGCGAACACTGAAGCTTTCTTT
CASSVEGQGYEANTEAFF
>TRBV9|-|TRBJ2-5
TGTGCCAGCAGCGGCCGCGAGGGTACCCAGTACTTC
CASSGREGTQYF
>TRBV6-1|TRBD1|TRBJ2-7
TGTGCCAGCAGTGGCGGGACAGGGCCCTACGAGCAGTACTTC
CASSGGTGPYEQYF
>TRBV5-1|-|TRBJ1-1
TGCGCCAGCAGCTTGGGACAGAGTAACACTGAAGCTTTCTTT
CASSLGQSNTEAFF
>TRBV28|TRBD1|TRBJ2-7
TGTGCCAGCAGTCCCCGACAGGGGATTAACTCCTACGAGCAGTACTTC
CASSPRQGINSYEQYF
>TRBV10-3|TRBD1|TRBJ1-2
TGTGCCATCAGTGCGCTCTCCGGGACAGGGGATGGTGGCTACACCTTC
CAISALSGTGDGGYTF
>TRBV18|-|TRBJ1-1
TGTGCCAGCTCACCAAGAGAAATGAACACTGAAGCTTTCTTT
CASSPREMNTEAFF
>TRBV14|-|TRBJ1-2
TGTGCCAGCAGCCAAGTGGGCCACTATGGCTACACCTTC
CASSQVGHYGYTF
>TRBV7-8|-|TRBJ1-1
TGTGCCAGCAGCACTCTAGGGGTGAACACTGAAGCTTTCTTT
CASSTLGVNTEAFF
>TRBV9|-|TRBJ1-1
TGTGCCAGCAGCCCACAGACAGGTGAAGCTTTCTTT
CASSPQTGEAFF
>TRBV30|TRBD1|TRBJ2-7
TGTGCCTGGAGTGAGGGACAGGGGTACGAGCAGTACTTC
CAWSEGQGYEQYF
>TRBV5-6|-|TRBJ2-7
TGTGCCAGCAGCTCACAATACGAGCAGTACTTC
CASSSQYEQYF
>TRBV18|-|TRBJ2-7
TGTGCCAGCTCACCATACACAGTTTCCGCCTACGAGCAGTACTTC
CASSPYTVSAYEQYF
>TRBV28|-|TRBJ1-1
TGTGCCAGCAGTTTATCCGTGAACACTGAAGCTTTCTTT
CASSLSVNTEAFF
>TRBV25-1|-|TRBJ2-7
TGTGCCAGCAAGAGCGGGACAAATTCCTACGAGCAGTACTTC
CASKSGTNSYEQYF
>TRBV29-1|TRBD1|TRBJ1-3
TGCAGCGCCCAAACCCCCAGGACAGGGACCTCTGGAAACACCATATATTTT
CSAQTPRTGTSGNTIYF
>TRBV29-1|-|TRBJ1-1
TGCAGCGTTGTGACAGGGAACACTGAAGCTTTCTTT
CSVVTGNTEAFF
>TRBV10-3|-|TRBJ2-7
TGTGCCATCAGGGGGGCAGGGGTTGCCTACGAGCAGTACTTC
CAIRGAGVAYEQYF
>TRBV30|TRBD2|TRBJ2-7
TGTGCCTGGAGTGTTGGGCTAGCGGGAGGCGAGCAGTACTTC
CAWSVGLAGGEQYF
>TRBV28|TRBD1|TRBJ1-1
TGTGCCAGCAGTCTATCGGTGACAGGGATGATGGACACTGAAGCTTTCTTT
CASSLSVTGMMDTEAFF
>TRBV18|TRBD1|TRBJ1-2
TGTGCCAGCTCACCCCGGGACAGCGATGGCTACACCTTC
CASSPRDSDGYTF
>TRBV6-5|-|TRBJ2-7
TGTGCCAGCAGTTCGCGGGGGCGGGACTTTGCCTACGAGCAGTACTTC
CASSSRGRDFAYEQYF
>TRBV7-2|TRBD1|TRBJ1-2
TGTGCCAGCAGCTTAGCGCGACAGGGTCTGGATGGCTACACCTTC
CASSLARQGLDGYTF
>TRBV7-9|TRBD2|TRBJ2-7
TGTGCCAGCAGCTTAGAACCACTAGCGGGGGGCTACGAGCAGTACTTC
CASSLEPLAGGYEQYF
>TRBV4-1|TRBD1|TRBJ2-2
TGCGCCAGCAGCCATCTCCCCTCTCGGACAGGGGGCAATAAACGGAACACCGGGGAGCTGTTTTTT
CASSHLPSRTGGNKRNTGELFF
>TRBV23-1|-|TRBJ1-6
TGCGCCAGCAGTCAGCCGGGACACTCAAGGACAAATTCACCCCTCCACTTT
CASSQPGHSRTNSPLHF
>TRBV9|TRBD1|TRBJ2-2
TGTGCCAGCAGCGTTCGACAGGGGTCCGGGGAGCTGTTTTTT
CASSVRQGSGELFF
>TRBV4-1|-|TRBJ1-5
TGCGCCAGCAGCCCCTCGGGAAGCCCATATAGCAATCAGCCCCAGCATTTT
CASSPSGSPYSNQPQHF